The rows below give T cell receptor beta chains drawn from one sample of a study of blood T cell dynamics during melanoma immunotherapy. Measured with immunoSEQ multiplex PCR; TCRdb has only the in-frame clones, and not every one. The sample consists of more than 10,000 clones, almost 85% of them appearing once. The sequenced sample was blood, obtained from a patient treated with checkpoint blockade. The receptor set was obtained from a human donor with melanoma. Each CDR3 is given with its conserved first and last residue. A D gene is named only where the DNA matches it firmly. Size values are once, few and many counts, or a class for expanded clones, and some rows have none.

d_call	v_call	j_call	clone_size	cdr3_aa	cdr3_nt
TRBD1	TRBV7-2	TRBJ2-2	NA	CASSPRGQGTGELFF	TGTGCCAGCAGCCCGAGAGGACAGGGCACCGGGGAGCTGTTTTTT
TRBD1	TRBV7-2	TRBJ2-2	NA	CASSSTGVTGELFF	TGTGCCAGCAGCTCGACAGGGGTAACTGGGGAGCTGTTTTTT
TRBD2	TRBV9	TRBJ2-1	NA	CASSADGTTSSYNEQFF	TGTGCCAGCAGCGCAGACGGGACTACCTCTTCCTACAATGAGCAGTTCTTC
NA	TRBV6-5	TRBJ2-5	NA	CASSSPGETQYF	TGTGCCAGCAGTTCCCCTGGGGAGACCCAGTACTTC
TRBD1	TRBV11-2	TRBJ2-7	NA	CASSLAGQTYEQYF	TGTGCCAGCAGCTTAGCGGGACAGACCTACGAGCAGTACTTC
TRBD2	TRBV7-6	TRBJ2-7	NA	CASSLVTSGENEQYF	TGTGCCAGCAGCTTAGTGACTAGCGGGGAGAACGAGCAGTACTTC
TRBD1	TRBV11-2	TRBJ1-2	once	CASSPDRGYGYTF	TGTGCCAGCAGCCCCGACAGGGGGTATGGCTACACCTTC
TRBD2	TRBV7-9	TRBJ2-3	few	CASSPKRLAGGIDTQYF	TGTGCCAGCAGCCCAAAACGACTAGCGGGGGGGATAGATACGCAGTATTTT
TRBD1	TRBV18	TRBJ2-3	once	CASSPQGAKDTQYF	TGTGCCAGCTCACCACAGGGGGCAAAAGATACGCAGTATTTT
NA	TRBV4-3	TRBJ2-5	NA	CASSQDALPRGLQETQYF	TGCGCCAGCAGCCAAGACGCCCTCCCGCGGGGGCTCCAAGAGACCCAGTACTTC
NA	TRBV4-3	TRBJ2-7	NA	CASSQSLGDIAYEQYF	TGCGCCAGCAGCCAAAGCCTAGGGGACATCGCCTACGAGCAGTACTTC
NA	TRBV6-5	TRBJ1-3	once	CASRPGRNSGNTIYF	TGTGCCAGCAGACCCGGACGGAACTCTGGAAACACCATATATTTT
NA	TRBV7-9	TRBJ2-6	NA	CASSLGISGANVLTF	TGTGCCAGCAGCTTAGGAATTTCTGGGGCCAACGTCCTGACTTTC
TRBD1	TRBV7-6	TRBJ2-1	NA	CASSLGTGYNEQFF	TGTGCCAGCAGCTTGGGGACAGGGTACAATGAGCAGTTCTTC
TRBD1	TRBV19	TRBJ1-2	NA	CASSIDRESYGYTF	TGTGCCAGTAGTATTGACAGGGAGAGCTATGGCTACACCTTC
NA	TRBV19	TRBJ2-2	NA	CASSNPGGTGELFF	TGTGCCAGTTCCAACCCTGGGGGCACCGGGGAGCTGTTTTTT
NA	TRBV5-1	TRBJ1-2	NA	CASSPRGGQGYGYTF	TGCGCCAGCAGCCCGAGGGGGGGGCAGGGCTATGGCTACACCTTC
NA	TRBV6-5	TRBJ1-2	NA	CASSDPRDRGYTF	TGTGCCAGCAGTGACCCCCGGGATCGTGGCTACACCTTC
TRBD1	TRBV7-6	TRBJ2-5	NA	CASSPTGRTETQYF	TGTGCCAGCAGCCCGACAGGGAGAACAGAGACCCAGTACTTC
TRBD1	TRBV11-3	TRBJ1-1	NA	CASSSDRSAGAFF	TGTGCCAGCAGCTCGGACAGGTCGGCCGGAGCTTTCTTT
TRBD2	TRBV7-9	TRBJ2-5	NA	CASSPSPGSGGAGTQYF	TGTGCCAGCAGCCCCTCCCCCGGTAGCGGGGGGGCGGGGACCCAGTACTTC
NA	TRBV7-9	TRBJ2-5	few	CASSLVNSETQYF	TGTGCCAGCAGCTTAGTCAACTCAGAGACCCAGTACTTC
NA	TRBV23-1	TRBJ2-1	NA	CASSCGGQVNNEQFF	TGCGCCAGCAGTTGCGGAGGGCAGGTTAACAATGAGCAGTTCTTC
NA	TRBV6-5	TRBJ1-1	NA	CASSQGPLMNTEAFF	TGTGCCAGCAGCCAGGGACCGCTCATGAACACTGAAGCTTTCTTT
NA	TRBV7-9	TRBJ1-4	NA	CASSYPSTTNEKLFF	TGTGCCAGCAGTTACCCAAGCACAACTAATGAAAAACTGTTTTTT
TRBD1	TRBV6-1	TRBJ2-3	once	CASRTGTSTDTQYF	TGTGCCAGCAGGACAGGGACGAGCACAGATACGCAGTATTTT
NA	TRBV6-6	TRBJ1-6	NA	CASSYSGRDSPLHF	TGTGCCAGCAGTTACTCGGGCAGAGATTCACCCCTCCACTTT